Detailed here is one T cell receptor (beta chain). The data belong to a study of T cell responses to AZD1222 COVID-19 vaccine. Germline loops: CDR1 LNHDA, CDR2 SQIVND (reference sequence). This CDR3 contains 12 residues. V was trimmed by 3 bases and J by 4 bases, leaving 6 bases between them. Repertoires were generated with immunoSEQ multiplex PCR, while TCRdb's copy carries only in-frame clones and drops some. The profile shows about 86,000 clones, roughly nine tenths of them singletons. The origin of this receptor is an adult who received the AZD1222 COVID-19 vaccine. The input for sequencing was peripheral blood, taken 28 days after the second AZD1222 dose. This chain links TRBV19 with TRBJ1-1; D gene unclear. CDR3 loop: CASSILGTEAFF. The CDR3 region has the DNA TGTGCCAGTAGTATTCTAGGCACTGAAGCTTTCTTT.